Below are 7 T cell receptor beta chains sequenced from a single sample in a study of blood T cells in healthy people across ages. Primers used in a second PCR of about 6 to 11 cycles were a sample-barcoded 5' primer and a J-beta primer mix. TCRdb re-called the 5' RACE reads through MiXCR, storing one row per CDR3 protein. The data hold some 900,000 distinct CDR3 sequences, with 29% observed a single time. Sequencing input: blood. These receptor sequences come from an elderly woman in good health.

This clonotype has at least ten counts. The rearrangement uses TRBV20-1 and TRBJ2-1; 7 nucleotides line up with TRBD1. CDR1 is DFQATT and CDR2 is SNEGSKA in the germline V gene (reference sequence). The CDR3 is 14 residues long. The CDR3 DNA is TGCAGCTCCACGACAGGGTATAGTACCAATGAGCAGTTCTTC. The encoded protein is CSSTTGYSTNEQFF.

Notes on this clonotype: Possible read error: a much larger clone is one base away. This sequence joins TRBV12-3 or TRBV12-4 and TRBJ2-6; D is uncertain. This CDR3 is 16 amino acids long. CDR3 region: CASTLSGSAGVNVLTF. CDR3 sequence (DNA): TGTGCCAGCACCTTGTCTGGGTCCGCTGGGGTCAACGTCCTGACTTTC.

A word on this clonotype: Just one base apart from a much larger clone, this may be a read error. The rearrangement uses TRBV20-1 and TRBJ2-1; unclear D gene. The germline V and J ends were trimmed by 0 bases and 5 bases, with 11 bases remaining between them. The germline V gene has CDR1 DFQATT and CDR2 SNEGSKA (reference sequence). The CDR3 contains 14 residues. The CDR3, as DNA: TGCAGTGCTAGAGACGCCCTGGGGAACAATGAGCAGTTCTTC. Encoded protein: CSARDALGNNEQFF.

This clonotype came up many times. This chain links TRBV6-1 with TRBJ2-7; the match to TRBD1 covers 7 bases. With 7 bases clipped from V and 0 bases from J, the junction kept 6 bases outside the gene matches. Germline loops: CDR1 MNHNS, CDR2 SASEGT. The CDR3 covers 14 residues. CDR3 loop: CASKVTGTSYEQYF. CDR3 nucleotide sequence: TGTGCCAGCAAAGTGACAGGGACCTCCTACGAGCAGTACTTC.

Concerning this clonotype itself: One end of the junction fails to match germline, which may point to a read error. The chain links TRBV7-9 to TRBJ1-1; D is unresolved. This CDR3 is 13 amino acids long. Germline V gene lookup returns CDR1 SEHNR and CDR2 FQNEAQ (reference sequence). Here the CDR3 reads CASSLLVNTETFF. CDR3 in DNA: TGTGCCAGCAGCTTGTTAGTGAACACTGAAACTTTCTTT. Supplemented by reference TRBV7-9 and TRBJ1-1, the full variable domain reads DTGVSQNPRHKITKRGQNVTFRCDPISEHNRLYWYRQTLGQGPEFLTYFQNEAQLEKSRLLSDRFSAERPKGSFSTLEIQRTEQGDSAMYLCASSLLVNTETFFGQGTRLTVV.

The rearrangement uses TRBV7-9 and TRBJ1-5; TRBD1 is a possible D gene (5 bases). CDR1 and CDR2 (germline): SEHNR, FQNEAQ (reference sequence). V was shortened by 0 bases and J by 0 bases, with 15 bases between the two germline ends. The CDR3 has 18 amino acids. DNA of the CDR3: TGTGCCAGCAGCTTAGCGGGCAGGGTAGGGGATAGCAATCAGCCCCAGCATTTT. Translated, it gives CASSLAGRVGDSNQPQHF.

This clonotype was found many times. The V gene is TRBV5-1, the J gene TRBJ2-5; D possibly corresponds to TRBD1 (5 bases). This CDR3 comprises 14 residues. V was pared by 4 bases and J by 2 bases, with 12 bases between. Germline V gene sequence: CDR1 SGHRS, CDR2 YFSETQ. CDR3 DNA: TGCGCCAGCAGCCCCTGGACAAGTCAAGAGACCCAGTACTTC. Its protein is CASSPWTSQETQYF.